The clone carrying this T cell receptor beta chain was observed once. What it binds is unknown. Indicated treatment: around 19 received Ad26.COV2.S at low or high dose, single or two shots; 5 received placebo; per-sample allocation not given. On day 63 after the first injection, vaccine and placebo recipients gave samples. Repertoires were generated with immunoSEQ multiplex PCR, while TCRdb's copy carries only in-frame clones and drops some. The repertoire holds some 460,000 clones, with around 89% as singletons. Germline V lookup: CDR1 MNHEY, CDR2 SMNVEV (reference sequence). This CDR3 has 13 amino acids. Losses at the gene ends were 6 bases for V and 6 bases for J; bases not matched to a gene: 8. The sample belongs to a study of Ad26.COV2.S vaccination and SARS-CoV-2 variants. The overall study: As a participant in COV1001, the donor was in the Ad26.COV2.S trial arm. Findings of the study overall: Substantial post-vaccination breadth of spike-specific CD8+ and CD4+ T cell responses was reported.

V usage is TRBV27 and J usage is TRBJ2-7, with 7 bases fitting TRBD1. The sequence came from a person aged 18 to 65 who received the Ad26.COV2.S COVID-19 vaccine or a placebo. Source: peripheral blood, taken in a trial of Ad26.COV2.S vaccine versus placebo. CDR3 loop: CASSTGVWFEQYF. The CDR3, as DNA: TGTGCCAGCAGCACAGGGGTCTGGTTCGAGCAGTACTTC.